The source of this T cell receptor (beta chain) is a study of blood T cell repertoires in COVID-19. About the study: Sites across the United States, Italy and Spain contributed samples from acute and convalescent COVID-19.

Method: immunoSEQ multiplex PCR; TCRdb's copy keeps in-frame clones and lacks some. The sample has 200,000 to 250,000 clones, 86% seen once. CDR1 is KGHSH and CDR2 is LQKENI in the germline V gene. This CDR3 comprises 14 residues. V gave up 6 bases and J gave up 0 bases, with 8 bases separating them. The V and J genes are TRBV18 and TRBJ1-4; D is ambiguous. Sequencing was performed on peripheral blood. The clonotype was recovered from a woman in her sixties or seventies who had recovered from COVID-19. The CDR3 DNA reads TGTGCCAGCTCGAGTCGATCAACTAATGAAAAACTGTTTTTT. Protein: CASSSRSTNEKLFF.